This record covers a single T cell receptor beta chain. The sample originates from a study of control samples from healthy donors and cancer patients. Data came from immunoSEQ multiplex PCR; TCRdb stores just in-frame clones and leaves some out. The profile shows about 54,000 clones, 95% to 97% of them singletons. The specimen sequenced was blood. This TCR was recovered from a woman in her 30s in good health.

The CDR3 protein is CASLAFGETQYF. The CDR3 DNA reads as TGTGCCAGCTTAGCATTTGGGGAGACCCAGTACTTC. V is TRBV2 and J is TRBJ2-5; no reliable D call. CDR3 length equals 12 residues. From germline, CDR1 is SNHLY and CDR2 FYNNEI. V lost 8 bases and J 5 bases, leaving 12 bases between the germline ends.